This T cell receptor (beta chain) was found in a study of identical twins. CDR1 is MDHEN and CDR2 is SYDVKM in the germline V gene. The ends lost 7 bases at V and 8 bases at J; junction bases unmatched: 10. This CDR3 region has 15 residues. Using its own MiXCR run on the 5' RACE reads, TCRdb lists one record per CDR3 protein. This sample carries more than 400,000 distinct CDR3 sequences, roughly 15% of them seen once, and the ten largest clones take 0.35% to 0.45%. General observations from the study: Insertions ran lower in abundant cord blood beta clonotypes, though not in memory repertoires.

A word on this clonotype: What it binds is unknown.

The same specimen was also included in a second study, on yellow fever vaccine responses in identical twins.

The V and J genes are TRBV28 and TRBJ2-1; TRBD2 matches at 11 bases. Sequenced: CD4+ T cells sorted from blood. This clonotype was sampled from a woman aged 18-35 years in good health. CDR3 nucleotides: TGTGCCAGCATTAGTAGCGGGGGGGCCTTGGATGAGCAGTTCTTC. It yields the protein CASISSGGALDEQFF.